The 25 T cell receptor beta chains below were found in one sample sequenced in a study of patients and donors after allogeneic stem cell transplantation. TCRdb ran MiXCR on the RT-PCR reads and lists one entry per CDR3 protein. The sample yields about 19,000 distinct CDR3 sequences, 4.5% to 6% seen once. The sample comprised blood, either unsorted or a sorted T cell fraction (not recorded which). The receptors were gathered from a human donor who was either an allogeneic HSCT recipient or a stem cell or donor lymphocyte infusion donor (not recorded which). It is not recorded whose cells these are; they may come from a transplant donor.

In its sample, this clonotype was seen many times. This chain connects TRBV2 to TRBJ1-5; maybe TRBD1 (6 bases). Germline CDR1 is SNHLY and CDR2 is FYNNEI. V was pared by 2 bases and J by 7 bases, with 15 bases between. This CDR3 is 15 amino acids long. CDR3 sequence (DNA): TGTGCCAGCAGTGAACGGCAGGGGTCGTACCAGCCCCAGCATTTT. It codes for CASSERQGSYQPQHF.

The rearrangement links TRBV3-1 to TRBJ1-1; no clear D gene. The CDR3 sequence is 13 residues long. Germline V lookup: CDR1 LGHDT, CDR2 YNNKEL (reference sequence). V was shortened by 4 bases and J by 5 bases, with 11 bases between the two germline ends. CDR3 nucleotide sequence: TGTGCCAGCAGCCGATCAGCGGGGACTGAAGCTTTCTTT. Protein: CASSRSAGTEAFF.

This clonotype was seen at least ten times. The V call is TRBV3-1, the J call TRBJ2-1, with D hard to call. CDR1 and CDR2 from the germline V gene are LGHDT and YNNKEL (reference sequence). Between the trimmed V and J ends, which lost 1 base and 1 base, there was a span of 14 bases. The CDR3 covers 17 residues. The CDR3 sequence: CASSQGSTSNSYNEQFF. Written as DNA, the CDR3 is TGTGCCAGCAGCCAAGGATCCACTTCTAATTCCTACAATGAGCAGTTCTTC.

V gene TRBV7-3 combines with J gene TRBJ2-5, with 8 bases identical to TRBD1. From germline, CDR1 is SGHTA and CDR2 FQGTGA. Germline trimming cut 1 base from V and 0 bases from J; bases unmatched to any gene: 10. This CDR3 has 18 residues. CDR3 bases: TGTGCCAGCAGCTTAAATCCAGGACAGGGAAAGTACCAAGAGACCCAGTACTTC. It is translated as CASSLNPGQGKYQETQYF.

This clonotype was detected a few times. This rearrangement joins TRBV6-1 to TRBJ2-2; D is unresolved. Germline CDR1 MNHNS, CDR2 SASEGT. The CDR3 runs 14 residues. V was pared by 1 base and J by 4 bases, with 7 bases between. The CDR3 sequence: CASSEVIGTGELFF. CDR3 DNA: TGTGCCAGCAGTGAAGTGATAGGCACCGGGGAGCTGTTTTTT.

This clonotype was counted many times. The V call is TRBV28, the J call TRBJ1-3, with no clear D. CDR3 length equals 14 residues. V dropped 7 bases and J dropped 3 bases, with 13 bases sitting between them. Germline CDR1 MDHEN, CDR2 SYDVKM. CDR3 region: CASTHKVFGNTIYF. The CDR3 coding sequence is TGTGCCAGCACTCATAAGGTTTTTGGAAACACCATATATTTT.

This clonotype was found many times. CDR3 loop: CAINLGTGSEQYF. The DNA for the CDR3 is TGTGCCATCAACCTCGGGACAGGGAGTGAGCAGTACTTC. The chain carries TRBV10-3 and TRBJ2-7; TRBD1 matches 9 bases. Trimming cost V 7 bases and J 7 bases; bases outside gene matches: 8. The CDR3 is 13 amino acids. Germline lookup yields CDR1 ENHRY and CDR2 SYGVKD.

This clonotype was detected many times. The chain uses TRBV6-4 and TRBJ2-1, with 7 bases identical to TRBD1. This CDR3 is 13 amino acids long. J gave up 4 bases and V 5 bases, and 2 bases lay outside the gene matches. Per the germline V gene, CDR1 is MRHNA and CDR2 is SNTAGT. This chain's CDR3 is CASSRDRYNEQFF. For the CDR3, the DNA is TGTGCCAGCAGTAGGGACAGATACAATGAGCAGTTCTTC.

Many counts were recorded for this clonotype. The chain is built from TRBV11-2 and TRBJ1-5; TRBD1 is a possible D gene (6 bases). The V gene lost 1 base and the J gene lost 5 bases, with 27 bases spanning the gap. The CDR3 contains 20 residues. Per germline, CDR1 SGHAT and CDR2 FQNNGV. In DNA, the CDR3 is TGTGCCAGCAGCTTAGGACCCCTAGCAATCGGACAGATCGTGGATCAGCCCCAGCATTTT. Residues: CASSLGPLAIGQIVDQPQHF.

The chain has TRBV11-2 and TRBJ2-7, with D perhaps being TRBD1 or TRBD2 (6 bases each). This CDR3 is built from 14 residues. The germline gives CDR1 SGHAT, CDR2 FQNNGV. The V end was cut by 1 base, the J end by 7 bases, with 14 bases between. The CDR3 loop reads CASSLGGARGEQYF. The CDR3 DNA reads TGTGCCAGCAGCTTAGGGGGGGCGCGAGGGGAGCAGTACTTC.

This clonotype was counted at least ten times. V gene TRBV7-9 combines with J gene TRBJ2-7, with TRBD1 matching over 7 bases. Germline V gene data show CDR1 as SEHNR and CDR2 as FQNEAQ (reference sequence). J was trimmed by 3 bases and V by 5 bases; bases with no gene match: 7. CDR3 length: 14 amino acids. The CDR3 bases are TGTGCCAGCAGCACTACAGGGGCCGGCTACGAGCAGTACTTC. Protein product: CASSTTGAGYEQYF.

The chain recombines TRBV19 with TRBJ1-2; D gene unclear. The length of the CDR3 is 14 residues. Trimming removed 10 bases from V and 0 bases from J, with 15 bases in between. CDR1 is LNHDA, CDR2 SQIVND, per germline (reference sequence). DNA for the CDR3: TGTGCCACTACACGGAAGGCCCCTAACTATGGCTACACCTTC. This translates into CATTRKAPNYGYTF.

This clonotype was counted many times. The V call is TRBV6-6, the J call TRBJ2-5; D is undetermined. This CDR3 has 12 residues. V lost 3 bases and J lost 5, with 7 bases in between. Germline assignment: CDR1 MNHNY and CDR2 SVGAGI (reference sequence). Written as DNA, the CDR3 is TGTGCCAGCAGTTATAAATGGGAGACCCAGTACTTC. It encodes CASSYKWETQYF.

This clonotype was observed at least ten times. J is TRBJ2-1 and V is TRBV20-1, with 7 nucleotides matching TRBD2. J gave up 7 bases and V 1 base, and 10 bases lay outside the gene matches. CDR1 is DFQATT, CDR2 SNEGSKA, per germline (reference sequence). The CDR3 loop spans 15 amino acids. The chain's CDR3 is CSARVTAGIFNEQFF. The CDR3 DNA sequence: TGCAGTGCTAGAGTGACAGCGGGAATTTTTAATGAGCAGTTCTTC.

This clonotype was recorded many times. The chain employs TRBV19 and TRBJ2-3; 10 nucleotides line up with TRBD1. This CDR3 has 13 residues. Germline trimming cut 7 bases from V and 5 bases from J; bases unmatched to any gene: 3. The V gene's germline CDR1 is LNHDA and CDR2 SQIVND (reference sequence). The CDR3 protein is CASTGQGGDTQYF. The CDR3 DNA reads as TGTGCCAGTACCGGACAGGGGGGAGATACGCAGTATTTT.

This clonotype was picked up many times. The chain combines TRBV10-3 with TRBJ2-5; the match to TRBD2 covers 8 bases. The CDR3 is made up of 15 amino acids. Looked up from germline, CDR1 is ENHRY and CDR2 is SYGVKD. V lost 5 bases and J lost 3; bases outside the gene matches: 8. For the CDR3, the DNA is TGTGCCATCAGTCCCCTCGGGACTAGGGAAGAGACCCAGTACTTC. Translating it yields CAISPLGTREETQYF.

The J gene is TRBJ2-7, the V gene TRBV5-6, with unresolved D. The CDR3 is made up of 16 amino acids. V shed 5 bases and J shed 3 bases, with 21 bases lying between them. In germline, CDR1 is SGHDT, CDR2 YYEEEE. This CDR3 is CASRPLSGSLGYEQYF. As DNA, the CDR3 is TGTGCCAGCAGACCCCTCTCAGGATCCCTAGGCTACGAGCAGTACTTC.

This clonotype was seen ten or more times. One end of the junction varies from germline; a read error may be responsible. This sequence joins TRBV3-1 and TRBJ1-5; 7 nucleotides align to TRBD1. Germline V gene data show CDR1 as LGHDT and CDR2 as YNNKEL (reference sequence). The CDR3 is made up of 14 amino acids. CDR3 sequence: CASSQEQGNLPQHF. The DNA for the CDR3 is TGTGCCAGCAGCCAAGAACAGGGGAATCTGCCCCAGCATTTT.

This chain joins TRBV18 and TRBJ2-2, with no clear D. CDR1 KGHSH and CDR2 LQKENI come from the germline V gene. V was trimmed by 6 bases and J by 6 bases, leaving 14 bases between them. The CDR3 totals 14 residues. The DNA for the CDR3 is TGTGCCAGCTCTCGGAGAATTGGGGCCGGGGAGCTGTTTTTT. Its protein is CASSRRIGAGELFF.

A few counts support this clonotype. V usage is TRBV12-5 and J usage is TRBJ1-1; no reliable D call. This CDR3 region has 15 residues. V gave up 5 bases and J gave up 2 bases, with 15 bases separating them. The V gene's germline CDR1 is LGHNT and CDR2 FRNRAP. The CDR3 loop reads CASGDHRILNTEAFF. CDR3 nucleotides: TGTGCTAGTGGTGACCACCGAATCCTAAACACTGAAGCTTTCTTT.

This clonotype was observed many times. The chain is built from TRBV7-9 and TRBJ2-2; D unresolved. The CDR3 runs 12 residues. Trimming removed 3 bases from V and 4 bases from J, with 3 bases in between. Germline lookup yields CDR1 SEHNR and CDR2 FQNEAQ (reference sequence). CDR3 sequence reads: CASSLRTGELFF. Written as DNA, the CDR3 is TGTGCCAGCAGCTTGCGCACCGGGGAGCTGTTTTTT.

The chain has TRBV10-1 and TRBJ2-3; TRBD1 aligns across 9 bases. This CDR3 comprises 15 residues. Germline V CDR1 and CDR2: WNHNN, SYGVQD (reference sequence). J was trimmed by 6 bases and V by 0 bases; bases with no gene match: 4. CDR3 sequence: CASSESDRGSDTQYF. In DNA, the CDR3 is TGCGCCAGCAGTGAGTCCGACAGGGGGTCCGATACGCAGTATTTT.

V usage is TRBV10-1 and J usage is TRBJ2-1; perhaps TRBD1 as D (6 bases). Trimming removed 0 bases at V and 6 bases at J, with 9 bases between. CDR1 is WNHNN, CDR2 SYGVQD, per germline (reference sequence). This CDR3 region has 14 residues. As DNA, the CDR3 is TGCGCCAGCAGTGAGTCCTTGGACAGCAATGAGCAGTTCTTC. Residues: CASSESLDSNEQFF.

The chain uses TRBV5-5 and TRBJ1-2; D unresolved. This CDR3 is built from 14 residues. CDR1 is SGHKS, CDR2 YYEKEE, per germline (reference sequence). The V end lost 0 bases, the J end lost 2 bases, and 8 bases lay between the germline ends. CDR3: CASSLGIGNYGYTF. CDR3 nucleotides: TGTGCCAGCAGCTTGGGGATAGGCAACTATGGCTACACCTTC.

This clonotype was seen at least ten times. V gene TRBV7-9 combines with J gene TRBJ2-1, with a weak D call TRBD2 (5 bases). The V end lost 5 bases, the J end lost 3 bases, and 20 bases lay between the germline ends. This CDR3 is 17 amino acids long. The V gene's germline CDR1 is SEHNR and CDR2 FQNEAQ (reference sequence). In nucleotides, the CDR3 is TGTGCCAGCAGCCAAAAGGCCCCAGTAGACTACTACAATGAGCAGTTCTTC. Translated: CASSQKAPVDYYNEQFF.